This T cell receptor (beta chain) derives from a study of blood T cells in healthy people across ages. For the second PCR, which ran for roughly 6 to 12 cycles, a sample-barcoded 5' primer and a J-beta primer mix were used. Every cDNA molecule bore a tag from a template-switch adaptor containing 12 random nucleotides. TCRdb reprocessed the 5' RACE reads via MiXCR and lists one record per CDR3 protein. The sample consists of under 850,000 distinct CDR3 sequences, roughly 34% of them appearing once. Roughly 9.2 milliliters was the volume of peripheral blood drawn from each donor. Isolating PBMCs gave at least 6.5 million of these cells per sample. As to this clonotype: What it recognizes is unknown.

The study's findings and limits: A conclusive naive versus antigen-experienced comparison was prevented by the unsorted PBMCs.

Looked up from germline, CDR1 is MGHRA and CDR2 is YSYEKL. The CDR3 extends over 15 amino acids. V dropped 2 bases and J dropped 2 bases, with 9 bases sitting between them. The TCR originated in a man aged 18 to 29 in good health. Sequenced: blood. J is TRBJ2-2 and V is TRBV4-1, with D possibly TRBD2 on 5 matching bases. CDR3 sequence (DNA): TGCGCCAGCAGCCAACTGAGGGAAAACACCGGGGAGCTGTTTTTT. Translating it yields CASSQLRENTGELFF.